Presented here are 22 T cell receptor beta chains from one specimen sequenced in a study of regulatory T cells in long-lasting Graves disease. iRepertoire HTBI primers and Arm-PCR of CDR3 regions built TCR beta libraries. TCRdb reanalysed the multiplex PCR reads using MiXCR and keeps one entry per CDR3 protein. The sample gives around 400,000 distinct CDR3 sequences, about 20% of which show up once; approximately 28% is in the top ten. Time point meaning: persistent/refractory GD, antithyroid drugs over 5 years with positive TRAb. Generation of the TCR library employed RNA extracted from PBMCs. The input for sequencing was peripheral blood mononuclear cells (PBMCs), taken when the disease was refractory, from a patient treated with antithyroid drugs. Receptors originate from a female donor with Graves disease.

This clonotype was picked up a small number of times. The chain joins TRBV5-1 to TRBJ2-2; the D gene is possibly TRBD2 (5 bases). V lost 0 bases and J lost 9, with 12 bases in between. Germline V lookup: CDR1 SGHRS, CDR2 YFSETQ. CDR3 length: 14 amino acids. The CDR3 DNA reads TGCGCCAGCAGCTTGGCGGGGATGTCACGGGAGCTGTTTTTT. It yields the protein CASSLAGMSRELFF.

The chain employs TRBV6-1 and TRBJ1-5; D is undetermined. CDR1 is MNHNS and CDR2 is SASEGT in the germline V gene. The CDR3 totals 13 residues. V lost 6 bases and J 3 bases, leaving 9 bases between the germline ends. CDR3 nucleotides: TGTGCCAGCAGCCGTTCCCTCAATCAGCCCCAGCATTTT. Translating gives CASSRSLNQPQHF.

This clonotype occurred once. The conserved final phenylalanine or tryptophan is absent from the CDR3, which likely points to a read error. V is TRBV29-1 and J is TRBJ2-7; 9 bases are shared with TRBD2. CDR1 is SQVTM, CDR2 ANQGSEA, per germline. CDR3 length equals 15 residues. V lost 5 bases and J lost 6; bases outside the gene matches: 14. CDR3 coding DNA: TGCAGCGTTACCACTGGGGGTAGCGGGAGTTCCGAGCAGTACCTC. Amino acid sequence: CSVTTGGSGSSEQYL.

V and J are TRBV11-3 and TRBJ2-1, with 13 nucleotides matching TRBD2. Losses at the gene ends were 5 bases for V and 9 bases for J; bases not matched to a gene: 7. This CDR3 contains 15 residues. Germline loops: CDR1 SGHNT, CDR2 YENEEA. The CDR3 loop is CASSLTSGRASEQFF. For the CDR3, the DNA is TGTGCCAGCAGCCTTACTAGCGGGAGGGCCTCTGAGCAGTTCTTC. The variable domain in full, with the rest retrieved from reference TRBV11-3 and TRBJ2-1, is EAGVVQSPRYKIIEKKQPVAFWCNPISGHNTLYWYLQNLGQGPELLIRYENEEAVDDSQLPKDRFSAERLKGVDSTLKIQPAELGDSAVYLCASSLTSGRASEQFFGPGTRLTVL.

This clonotype was seen a few times. This rearrangement joins TRBV20-1 to TRBJ2-2; 9 bases match TRBD1. V was pared by 2 bases and J by 9 bases, with 4 bases of the junction left unmatched. This CDR3 contains 13 residues. Germline V gene lookup returns CDR1 DFQATT and CDR2 SNEGSKA (reference sequence). CDR3 DNA sequence: TGCAGTGCTAGAAGGACAGGGGCTAGGGAGCTGTTTTTT. Translating gives CSARRTGARELFF.

This clonotype was detected a few times. The V gene is TRBV13, the J gene TRBJ2-2, with 11 bases lining up with TRBD2. Germline lookup yields CDR1 PRHDT and CDR2 FYEKMQ (reference sequence). The CDR3 runs to 17 residues. The junction had 9 bases not matched to a gene; V was cut back by 4 bases and J by 5 bases. The CDR3 loop reads CASSSNSGRAYTGELFF. CDR3 sequence (DNA): TGTGCCAGCAGCTCCAATAGCGGGAGGGCTTATACCGGGGAGCTGTTTTTT.

This clonotype was observed a few times. The gene calls are TRBV11-2 and TRBJ1-1; D is possibly TRBD1 (5 bases). Between the trimmed V and J ends, which lost 4 bases and 2 bases, there was a span of 17 bases. This CDR3 comprises 16 residues. Germline values: CDR1 SGHAT, CDR2 FQNNGV. In nucleotides, the CDR3 is TGTGCCAGCAGCTACGAGGTGACAGTCCTAAACACTGAAGCTTTCTTT. Amino acid sequence: CASSYEVTVLNTEAFF.

The CDR3 here is CASSRSGPSGEQYF. The CDR3 region has the DNA TGTGCCAGCAGCCGCTCGGGACCTTCGGGGGAGCAGTACTTC. The rearrangement links TRBV7-2 to TRBJ2-7; D may be TRBD1 or TRBD2 (5 bases each). The CDR3 has 14 residues. Germline lookup yields CDR1 SGHTA and CDR2 FQGNSA. Deletions cut 5 bases from V and 7 bases from J, with 18 bases between.

This clonotype was seen more than once but under ten times. The V and J genes are TRBV6-5 and TRBJ2-5; D is ambiguous. The length of the CDR3 is 11 residues. Trimming left V 4 bases short and J 7 bases short, with 7 bases between. Germline CDR1 MNHEY, CDR2 SVGAGI. Here the CDR3 reads CASSSAGTQYF. The CDR3 region has the DNA TGTGCCAGCAGTTCCGCAGGGACCCAGTACTTC.

The chain is built from TRBV10-3 and TRBJ2-7; D not resolved. Germline V CDR1 and CDR2: ENHRY, SYGVKD. The CDR3 loop spans 15 amino acids. The V end lost 0 bases, the J end lost 0 bases, and 9 bases lay between the germline ends. CDR3 sequence: CAISESIGYSYEQYF. The DNA of the CDR3 is TGTGCCATCAGTGAGTCCATAGGCTACTCCTACGAGCAGTACTTC.

Concerning this clonotype: The germline gene is not matched at one end of the junction; a read error may be the cause. CDR3 in amino acids: CASSPRGSVYAF. The DNA of the CDR3 is TGTGCCAGCAGTCCCCGGGGTAGCGTCTACGCGTTC. The chain carries TRBV12-3 or TRBV12-4 and TRBJ2-7, with D possibly TRBD2 on 5 matching bases. This CDR3 has 12 amino acids.

This clonotype was recorded once. CDR3 DNA sequence: TGTGCCAGCACCTTAGACGGGGTGGTGGAAGCTTTCTTT. It yields the protein CASTLDGVVEAFF. The J gene is TRBJ1-1, the V gene TRBV6-2 or TRBV6-3; the D is unclear. V was shortened by 7 bases and J by 8 bases, with 17 bases between the two germline ends. Germline-derived CDR1 and CDR2 are MNHEY and SVGEGT. The CDR3 runs to 13 residues.

This chain uses TRBV20-1 with TRBJ2-7, with D possibly being TRBD2 (6 bases). Germline assignment: CDR1 DFQATT and CDR2 SNEGSKA (reference sequence). The CDR3 is 17 amino acids. V was cut by 0 bases and J by 3 bases, with 21 bases left in between. CDR3 nucleotide sequence: TGCAGTGCTAGAGACGGAGGGGTCGGCGGACGATTCTACGAGCAGTACTTC. It specifies CSARDGGVGGRFYEQYF.

The CDR3 loop is CACTLFGSRTGELFF. CDR3 nucleotides: TGTGCCTGCACATTATTCGGTTCGAGGACCGGGGAGCTGTTTTTT. This chain links TRBV6-1 with TRBJ2-2; D not resolved. This CDR3 is built from 15 residues. Trimming took off 11 bases at V and 5 bases at J, with 21 bases between the two ends. Germline CDR1 MNHNS, CDR2 SASEGT.

This clonotype has just a few counts. The genes are TRBV4-2 and TRBJ2-7, with 8 bases identical to TRBD1. The CDR3 length is 13 residues. Germline V gene data show CDR1 as LGHNA and CDR2 as YNFKEQ. V was clipped by 2 bases and J by 6 bases; unmatched bases: 3. CDR3 in DNA: TGTGCCAGCAGCCAACCCACAGGGGGCGAGCAGTACTTC. Translated: CASSQPTGGEQYF.

In its sample, this clonotype was seen many times. The V and J genes are TRBV28 and TRBJ1-5, with 7 bases fitting TRBD1. The trim removed 4 bases at V and 9 bases at J, leaving 3 bases unmatched. From germline, CDR1 is MDHEN and CDR2 SYDVKM. This CDR3 spans 12 amino acids. CDR3 amino acids: CASSYRTGPQHF. As DNA, the CDR3 is TGTGCCAGCAGTTACCGGACAGGGCCCCAGCATTTT.

This clonotype was recorded many times. The CDR3 is CATSSGKRYTGELFF. Written as DNA, the CDR3 is TGTGCCACCTCGAGCGGGAAGCGGTACACCGGGGAGCTGTTTTTT. The chain is built from TRBV3-1 and TRBJ2-2; 7 bases line up with TRBD2. J lost 3 bases, V lost 10 bases, and 11 bases had no gene match. The germline gives CDR1 LGHDT, CDR2 YNNKEL (reference sequence). This CDR3 comprises 15 residues.

With regard to this clonotype: This may arise from a read error, as a much more abundant clone is one base away. This chain joins TRBV12-3 or TRBV12-4 and TRBJ1-1; D is ambiguous. The length of the CDR3 is 13 residues. The CDR3 coding sequence is TGTGCCAGCAGTTTGGAGGGTCCCACTGGAGCTTTCTTT. As protein: CASSLEGPTGAFF.

This clonotype was detected only a few times. The rearrangement uses TRBV5-1 and TRBJ1-3, with 9 nucleotides matching TRBD1. The CDR3 has 17 residues. Germline CDR1 and CDR2: SGHRS and YFSETQ. V dropped 2 bases and J dropped 0; count of bases not matched to a gene: 6. The CDR3 protein is CASSLTGGRNSGNTIYF. The CDR3 DNA follows: TGCGCCAGCAGCTTAACAGGGGGCCGAAACTCTGGAAACACCATATATTTT.

The table lists this clonotype with many counts. This chain connects TRBV6-2 or TRBV6-3 to TRBJ1-1; TRBD1 matches 7 bases. Germline-derived CDR1 and CDR2 are MNHEY and SVGEGT. The CDR3 has 15 residues. J lost 2 bases, V lost 6 bases, and 9 bases had no gene match. In DNA form, the CDR3 reads TGTGCCAGCAGGATAGGGACAGCATCTAACACTGAAGCTTTCTTT. Translation: CASRIGTASNTEAFF.

The chain couples TRBV3-2 to TRBJ1-1. TRBV3-2 is given as a pseudogene. This CDR3 comprises 16 residues. CDR3 nucleotide sequence: TGTGCCAGCAGCCAAGATTTGGGAGAGGAGGACACTGAAGCTTTCTTT. It specifies CASSQDLGEEDTEAFF.

Only a few counts were recorded for this clonotype. The rearrangement links TRBV6-4 to TRBJ1-5; D remains ambiguous. Germline V gene lookup returns CDR1 MRHNA and CDR2 SNTAGT. V was clipped by 3 bases and J by 3 bases, with 6 bases between them. This CDR3 spans 13 amino acids. CDR3 amino acids: CASSEQLNQPQHF. The CDR3 nucleotides read TGTGCCAGCAGTGAACAGCTCAATCAGCCCCAGCATTTT.